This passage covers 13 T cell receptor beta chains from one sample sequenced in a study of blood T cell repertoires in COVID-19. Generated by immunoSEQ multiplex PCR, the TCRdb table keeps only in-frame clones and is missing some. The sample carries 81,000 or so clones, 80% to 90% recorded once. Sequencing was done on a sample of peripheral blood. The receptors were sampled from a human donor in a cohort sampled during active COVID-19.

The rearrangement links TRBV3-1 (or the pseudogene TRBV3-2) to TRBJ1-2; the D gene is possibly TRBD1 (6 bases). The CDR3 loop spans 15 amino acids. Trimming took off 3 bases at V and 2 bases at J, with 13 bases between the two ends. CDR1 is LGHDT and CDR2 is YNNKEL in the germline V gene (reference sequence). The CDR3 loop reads CASSQGHQINYGYTF. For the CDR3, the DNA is TGTGCCAGCAGCCAGGGACACCAAATAAACTATGGCTACACCTTC.

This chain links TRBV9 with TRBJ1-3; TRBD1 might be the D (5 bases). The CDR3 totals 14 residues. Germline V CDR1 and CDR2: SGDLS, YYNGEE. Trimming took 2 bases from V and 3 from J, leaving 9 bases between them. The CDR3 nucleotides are TGTGCCAGCAGCGTCGCAGGGCTTGGAAACACCATATATTTT. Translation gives CASSVAGLGNTIYF.

The CDR3 bases are TGTGCCAGCGAACCCGAGGGGGGCGGGGGGCCCGATACGCAGTATTTT. It translates to CASEPEGGGGPDTQYF. This chain uses TRBV4-2 with TRBJ2-3, with 8 bases that match TRBD2. The CDR3 has 16 amino acids. V shed 8 bases, J shed 6 bases, and the junction held 16 bases outside the gene matches. Germline loops: CDR1 LGHNA, CDR2 YNFKEQ.

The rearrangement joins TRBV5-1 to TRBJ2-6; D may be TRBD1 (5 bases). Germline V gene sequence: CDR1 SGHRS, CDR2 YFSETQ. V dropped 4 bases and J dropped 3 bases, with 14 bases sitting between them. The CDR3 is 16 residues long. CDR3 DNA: TGCGCCAGCAGCATGCGACAGACCCGTGGGGCCAACGTCCTGACTTTC. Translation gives CASSMRQTRGANVLTF. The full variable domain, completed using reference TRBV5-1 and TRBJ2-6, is KAGVTQTPRYLIKTRGQQVTLSCSPISGHRSVSWYQQTPGQGLQFLFEYFSETQRNKGNFPGRFSGRQFSNSRSEMNVSTLELGDSALYLCASSMRQTRGANVLTFGAGSRLTVL.

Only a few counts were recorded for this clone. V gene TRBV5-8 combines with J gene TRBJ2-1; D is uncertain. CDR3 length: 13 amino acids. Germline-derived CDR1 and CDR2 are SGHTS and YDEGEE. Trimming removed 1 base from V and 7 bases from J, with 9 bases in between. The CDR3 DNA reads TGTGCCAGCAGCTTGTATTTTCCGAATGAGCAGTTCTTC. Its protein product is CASSLYFPNEQFF.

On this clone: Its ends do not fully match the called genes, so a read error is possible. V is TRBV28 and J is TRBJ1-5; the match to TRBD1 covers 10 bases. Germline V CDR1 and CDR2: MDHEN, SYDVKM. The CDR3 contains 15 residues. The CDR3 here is CASSLSTGGNQPQHF. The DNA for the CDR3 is TGTGCCAGCAGTTTATCGACAGGGGGCAACCAGCCCCAGCATTTT.

The CDR3 spells CASSLSGGRGNEQFF. CDR3 sequence (DNA): TGTGCCAGCAGCTTAAGCGGGGGCCGGGGGAATGAGCAGTTCTTC. This chain joins TRBV11-3 and TRBJ2-1; 8 bases map to TRBD2. V shed 2 bases, J shed 7 bases, and the junction held 7 bases outside the gene matches. Germline CDR1 and CDR2: SGHNT and YENEEA. The CDR3 has 15 residues. Filled out from reference TRBV11-3 and TRBJ2-1, the complete variable domain reads EAGVVQSPRYKIIEKKQPVAFWCNPISGHNTLYWYLQNLGQGPELLIRYENEEAVDDSQLPKDRFSAERLKGVDSTLKIQPAELGDSAVYLCASSLSGGRGNEQFFGPGTRLTVL.

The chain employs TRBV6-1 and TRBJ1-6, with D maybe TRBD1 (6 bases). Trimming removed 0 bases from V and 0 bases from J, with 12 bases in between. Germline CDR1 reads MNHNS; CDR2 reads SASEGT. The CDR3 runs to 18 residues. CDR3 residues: CASSEALGQSSYNSPLHF. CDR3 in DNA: TGTGCCAGCAGTGAAGCGCTAGGACAGAGCTCCTATAATTCACCCCTCCACTTT.

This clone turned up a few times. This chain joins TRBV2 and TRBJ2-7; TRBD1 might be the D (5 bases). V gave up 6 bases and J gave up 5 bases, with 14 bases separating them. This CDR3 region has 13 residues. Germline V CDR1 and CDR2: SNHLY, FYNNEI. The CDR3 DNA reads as TGTGCCAGCAGGGTTCCAGGGAACAACGAGCAGTACTTC. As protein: CASRVPGNNEQYF.

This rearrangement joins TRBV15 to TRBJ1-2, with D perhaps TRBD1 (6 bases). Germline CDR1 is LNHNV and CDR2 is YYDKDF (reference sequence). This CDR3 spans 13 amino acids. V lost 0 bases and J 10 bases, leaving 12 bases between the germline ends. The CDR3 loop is CATSRDRPGAYTF. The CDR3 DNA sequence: TGTGCCACCAGCAGAGACCGCCCAGGGGCCTACACCTTC.

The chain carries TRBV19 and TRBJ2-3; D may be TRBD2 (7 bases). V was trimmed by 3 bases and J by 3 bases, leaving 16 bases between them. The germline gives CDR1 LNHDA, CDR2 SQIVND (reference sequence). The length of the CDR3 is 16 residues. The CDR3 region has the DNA TGTGCCAGTAGTATGAGGTCGGGGGGCCTGACAGATACGCAGTATTTT. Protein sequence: CASSMRSGGLTDTQYF.

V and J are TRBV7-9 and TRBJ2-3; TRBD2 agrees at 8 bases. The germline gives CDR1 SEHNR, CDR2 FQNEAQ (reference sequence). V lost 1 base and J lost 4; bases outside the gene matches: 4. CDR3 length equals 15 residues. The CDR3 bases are TGTGCCAGCAGCTTAGAGGGACTAGACGCAGATACGCAGTATTTT. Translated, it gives CASSLEGLDADTQYF.

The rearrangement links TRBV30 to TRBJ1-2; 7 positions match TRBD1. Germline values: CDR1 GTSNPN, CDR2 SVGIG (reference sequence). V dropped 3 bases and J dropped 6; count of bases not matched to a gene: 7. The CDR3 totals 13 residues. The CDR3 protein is CAWSRATGDGYTF. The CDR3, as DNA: TGTGCCTGGAGCCGGGCTACAGGGGATGGCTACACCTTC.